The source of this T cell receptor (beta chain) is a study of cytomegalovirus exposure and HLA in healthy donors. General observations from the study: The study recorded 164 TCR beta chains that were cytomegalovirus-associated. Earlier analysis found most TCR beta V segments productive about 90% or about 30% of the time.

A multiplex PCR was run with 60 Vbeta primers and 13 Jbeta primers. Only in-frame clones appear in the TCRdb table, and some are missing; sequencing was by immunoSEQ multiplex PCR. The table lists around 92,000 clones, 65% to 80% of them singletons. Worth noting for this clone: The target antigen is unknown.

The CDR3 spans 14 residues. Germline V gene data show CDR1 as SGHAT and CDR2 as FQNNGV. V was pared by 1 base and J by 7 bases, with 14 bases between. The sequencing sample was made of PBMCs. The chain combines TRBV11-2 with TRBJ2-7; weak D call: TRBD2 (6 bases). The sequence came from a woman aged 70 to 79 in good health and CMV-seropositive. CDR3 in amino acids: CASSLGGKSGEQYF. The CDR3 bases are TGTGCCAGCAGCTTAGGGGGAAAAAGCGGGGAGCAGTACTTC.